The next 27 T cell receptor beta chains were all read from a single sample in a study of cytomegalovirus exposure and HLA in healthy donors. The PCR had 60 Vbeta and 13 Jbeta primers. The data were produced by immunoSEQ multiplex PCR, yet TCRdb's version contains in-frame clones alone and is incomplete. The data show fewer than 200,000 clones, 55% to 75% seen once. Material for sequencing was PBMCs. All receptors derive from a human donor in good health.

The rearrangement links TRBV6-4 to TRBJ2-4; TRBD1 is a possible D gene (6 bases). V lost 0 bases and J lost 6, with 12 bases in between. This CDR3 comprises 15 residues. Germline-derived CDR1 and CDR2 are MRHNA and SNTAGT. For the CDR3, the DNA is TGTGCCAGCAGTGACTCTCGGGAAGGGGGAAACATTCAGTACTTC. This encodes CASSDSREGGNIQYF.

The sample holds a few counts of this clone. V and J are TRBV5-6 and TRBJ2-3; possibly TRBD1 for D (5 bases). The CDR3 is 13 residues long. Germline CDR1 SGHDT, CDR2 YYEEEE. V shed 4 bases and J shed 7 bases, with 13 bases lying between them. The CDR3 nucleotides read TGTGCCAGCAGCCTCGGTTGGACAAATACGCAGTATTTT. It encodes CASSLGWTNTQYF.

A remark on this clone: The junction differs from germline at one of its ends, possibly a read error. The chain recombines TRBV7-6 with TRBJ1-1, with 9 bases aligning to TRBD1. Germline loops: CDR1 SGHVS, CDR2 FNYEAQ. This CDR3 contains 13 residues. This chain's CDR3 is CATSGTGSTEAFF. The CDR3 nucleotides read TGTGCCACCAGCGGGACAGGGAGCACTGAAGCTTTCTTT.

The chain combines TRBV6-5 with TRBJ2-7; no clear D gene. Per the germline V gene, CDR1 is MNHEY and CDR2 is SVGAGI. Deletions cut 7 bases from V and 3 bases from J, with 13 bases between. This CDR3 has 13 residues. CDR3 sequence (DNA): TGTGCCAGCACCTCAAATAGACTCTACGAGCAGTACTTC. Encoded protein: CASTSNRLYEQYF.

The CDR3 reads CATAPRSAYNEQFF. In DNA form, the CDR3 reads TGCGCCACCGCCCCACGCAGTGCCTACAATGAGCAGTTCTTC. V is TRBV5-1 and J is TRBJ2-1; D unclear. The CDR3 has 14 residues. Between the trimmed V and J ends, which lost 9 bases and 2 bases, there was a span of 15 bases. Germline V CDR1 and CDR2: SGHRS, YFSETQ.

This clone was found once. The rearrangement uses TRBV15 and TRBJ2-1, with 8 nucleotides matching TRBD2. J lost 5 bases, V lost 0 bases, and 9 bases had no gene match. The length of the CDR3 is 17 residues. Germline assignment: CDR1 LNHNV and CDR2 YYDKDF (reference sequence). The CDR3 loop reads CATSRDSGAGADNEQFF. Here the CDR3 DNA reads TGTGCCACCAGCAGAGATTCGGGAGCGGGGGCCGACAATGAGCAGTTCTTC.

The rearrangement uses TRBV5-1 and TRBJ2-1; 8 bases agree with TRBD1. This CDR3 has 14 residues. V shed 5 bases and J 6 bases; nucleotides not matched to a gene: 7. Germline V gene sequence: CDR1 SGHRS, CDR2 YFSETQ. DNA of the CDR3: TGCGCCAGCAGACGGGACAGGATAGGCAATGAGCAGTTCTTC. Translating gives CASRRDRIGNEQFF.

The chain carries TRBV4-1 and TRBJ1-3; D perhaps matches TRBD1 (5 bases). Trimming stripped 3 bases from V and 3 bases from J, with 15 bases between. CDR1 is MGHRA and CDR2 is YSYEKL in the germline V gene. The CDR3 spans 16 residues. In DNA, the CDR3 is TGCGCCAGCAGCCAGGTAACACAGGCTAATGGAAACACCATATATTTT. This translates into CASSQVTQANGNTIYF.

In its sample, this clone was seen once. J is TRBJ1-3 and V is TRBV28; 7 nucleotides line up with TRBD1. This CDR3 has 14 amino acids. J was trimmed by 7 bases and V by 6 bases; bases with no gene match: 9. Germline CDR1 is MDHEN and CDR2 is SYDVKM. The CDR3 DNA reads as TGTGCCAGCAGCCCGGGACAGAGTTTTAACACCATATATTTT. Its protein product is CASSPGQSFNTIYF.

The chain couples TRBV7-3 to TRBJ2-6, with D possibly matching TRBD1 (6 bases). Germline-derived CDR1 and CDR2 are SGHTA and FQGTGA. There are 16 residues in the CDR3. Trimming stripped 6 bases from V and 1 base from J, with 13 bases between. The CDR3 is CASSTGQISGANVLTF. The CDR3 DNA follows: TGTGCCAGCAGTACGGGACAAATATCTGGGGCCAACGTCCTGACTTTC.

The J gene is TRBJ1-1, the V gene TRBV25-1; D possibly corresponds to TRBD1 (6 bases). The V gene lost 3 bases and the J gene lost 4 bases, with 15 bases spanning the gap. This CDR3 has 15 residues. Per the germline V gene, CDR1 is MGHDK and CDR2 is SYGVNS. The CDR3: CASSDYRELSTEAFF. The DNA of the CDR3 is TGTGCCAGCAGTGACTACAGGGAATTGAGCACTGAAGCTTTCTTT.

J is TRBJ1-2 and V is TRBV6-1, with 10 bases matching TRBD1. V lost 1 base, J lost 6 bases, and 2 bases stayed unmatched. Germline CDR1 is MNHNS and CDR2 is SASEGT. The length of the CDR3 is 14 residues. In DNA, the CDR3 is TGTGCCAGCAGTGAAGTCGGGACAGGGGATGGCTACACCTTC. Translating gives CASSEVGTGDGYTF.

The rearrangement links TRBV7-2 to TRBJ1-2; D is possibly TRBD1 (5 bases). The CDR3 length is 13 residues. CDR1 and CDR2 (germline): SGHTA, FQGNSA. Trimming left V 1 base short and J 4 bases short, with 7 bases between. The CDR3 sequence is CASSLGGAYGYTF. CDR3 nucleotide sequence: TGTGCCAGCAGCTTAGGCGGGGCCTATGGCTACACCTTC.

This chain links TRBV6-5 with TRBJ1-1; 10 bases fit TRBD1. The CDR3 length is 16 residues. The germline gives CDR1 MNHEY, CDR2 SVGAGI. The trim removed 4 bases at V and 3 bases at J, leaving 8 bases unmatched. CDR3 amino acids: CASSSPGQGIDTEAFF. CDR3 bases: TGTGCCAGCAGTTCTCCGGGACAGGGGATTGACACTGAAGCTTTCTTT.

The chain combines TRBV14 with TRBJ2-7; D is ambiguous. The CDR3 length is 15 residues. CDR1 and CDR2 from the germline V gene are SGHDN and FVKESK. Trimming took off 0 bases at V and 1 base at J, with 10 bases between the two ends. The CDR3 DNA follows: TGTGCCAGCAGCCAAGATAACTGGAGATCCTACGAGCAGTACTTC. Amino acid sequence: CASSQDNWRSYEQYF.

The chain uses TRBV5-3 and TRBJ1-3; TRBD1 might be the D (6 bases). TRBV5-3 belongs to the ORF category, with a function that is uncertain. Between the trimmed V and J ends, which lost 7 bases and 0 bases, there was a span of 17 bases. CDR3 length: 16 amino acids. In DNA, the CDR3 is TGTGCCAGACACGACCCAGGGGCAAACTCTGGAAACACCATATATTTT. It specifies CARHDPGANSGNTIYF.

V gene TRBV7-3 combines with J gene TRBJ1-1; the match to TRBD1 covers 8 bases. J lost 0 bases, V lost 5 bases, and 5 bases had no gene match. CDR1 and CDR2 from the germline V gene are SGHTA and FQGTGA. The CDR3 consists of 15 residues. CDR3 amino acids: CASSTRQGMNTEAFF. In DNA, the CDR3 is TGTGCCAGCAGCACCCGACAGGGGATGAACACTGAAGCTTTCTTT.

This clone was detected only once. V gene TRBV7-3 combines with J gene TRBJ1-2; 8 nucleotides match TRBD1. The CDR3 is made up of 13 amino acids. With 5 bases clipped from V and 7 bases from J, the junction kept 6 bases outside the gene matches. Germline loops: CDR1 SGHTA, CDR2 FQGTGA. CDR3 bases: TGTGCCAGCAGCACGGGGACAGGTGCTGGCTACACCTTC. Translation gives CASSTGTGAGYTF.

CDR3 protein: CASSLPQGAHEQFF. The DNA of the CDR3 is TGTGCCAGCAGCCTGCCCCAGGGGGCTCATGAGCAGTTCTTC. This chain connects TRBV7-6 to TRBJ2-1; 8 positions agree with TRBD1. The length of the CDR3 is 14 residues. J gave up 8 bases and V 5 bases, and 8 bases lay outside the gene matches. Germline loops: CDR1 SGHVS, CDR2 FNYEAQ.

The count of this clone is one. The CDR3 reads CASSSEGLAASTGELFF. The DNA of the CDR3 is TGTGCCAGCAGCTCCGAGGGACTAGCGGCGTCTACCGGGGAGCTGTTTTTT. The V call is TRBV7-2, the J call TRBJ2-2; TRBD2 matches 11 bases. CDR3 length: 17 amino acids. Germline V gene lookup returns CDR1 SGHTA and CDR2 FQGNSA. V lost 4 bases and J lost 5; bases outside the gene matches: 9.

This clone occurred a few times. The chain recombines TRBV6-1 with TRBJ1-3; D is unresolved. There are 14 residues in the CDR3. Germline V gene data show CDR1 as MNHNS and CDR2 as SASEGT. The V and J ends lost 3 bases and 2 bases respectively, with 8 bases between them. The CDR3 protein is CASSESGPGNTIYF. As DNA, the CDR3 is TGTGCCAGCAGTGAGTCAGGTCCTGGAAACACCATATATTTT.

This chain uses TRBV19 with TRBJ1-1, with 12 bases aligning to TRBD1. Losses at the gene ends were 5 bases for V and 1 base for J; bases not matched to a gene: 5. The CDR3 length is 16 residues. Germline V gene data show CDR1 as LNHDA and CDR2 as SQIVND (reference sequence). The CDR3 loop reads CASSPGTGGTNTEAFF. The CDR3 coding sequence is TGTGCCAGTAGTCCTGGGACAGGGGGCACGAACACTGAAGCTTTCTTT. Complete variable domain (other parts from reference TRBV19 and TRBJ1-1): DGGITQSPKYLFRKEGQNVTLSCEQNLNHDAMYWYRQDPGQGLRLIYYSQIVNDFQKGDIAEGYSVSREKKESFPLTVTSAQKNPTAFYLCASSPGTGGTNTEAFFGQGTRLTVV.

J is TRBJ2-3 and V is TRBV18; 9 positions match TRBD2. The length of the CDR3 is 17 residues. J was trimmed by 0 bases and V by 2 bases; bases with no gene match: 6. CDR1 KGHSH and CDR2 LQKENI come from the germline V gene. CDR3 DNA: TGTGCCAGCTCACCAAAGAATAGCGGGGGAAGCACAGATACGCAGTATTTT. Its translation: CASSPKNSGGSTDTQYF.

This clone occurred once. The chain couples TRBV21-1 to TRBJ1-2; no check of the table's D call, TRBD1, against the DNA was made. TRBV21-1 is marked as a pseudogene. CDR3 length equals 17 residues. CDR3 in amino acids: CASSHPGSGHPNYGYTF. DNA of the CDR3: TGTGCCAGCAGCCACCCTGGCTCGGGACATCCTAACTATGGCTACACCTTC.

Only a few counts were recorded for this clone. This chain links TRBV7-9 with TRBJ1-4, with unresolved D. Germline values: CDR1 SEHNR, CDR2 FQNEAQ (reference sequence). The CDR3 is 13 amino acids. Trimming left V 7 bases short and J 8 bases short, with 14 bases between. CDR3 sequence reads: CASKDSAKEKLFF. For the CDR3, the DNA is TGTGCCAGCAAAGACTCCGCGAAAGAAAAACTGTTTTTT.

V is TRBV30 and J is TRBJ1-4; the D gene is possibly TRBD1 (5 bases). The CDR3 spans 16 residues. Germline assignment: CDR1 GTSNPN and CDR2 SVGIG (reference sequence). Trimming cost V 6 bases and J 5 bases, with 22 bases left between them. The CDR3 nucleotides are TGTGCCTGTCGCGGCGACTTATCAGGGTCCAATGAAAAACTGTTTTTT. This encodes CACRGDLSGSNEKLFF.

This clone was counted a few times. The V call is TRBV15, the J call TRBJ2-5; 11 bases map to TRBD1. The CDR3 sequence is 17 residues long. J gave up 7 bases and V 0 bases, and 10 bases lay outside the gene matches. Germline V gives CDR1 LNHNV, CDR2 YYDKDF (reference sequence). The CDR3 DNA reads as TGTGCCACCAGCAGAGATCGTGGGACAGGGGGGGAAGTGACCCAGTACTTC. Encoded protein: CATSRDRGTGGEVTQYF. The whole variable domain, remainder taken from reference TRBV15 and TRBJ2-5, is DAMVIQNPRYQVTQFGKPVTLSCSQTLNHNVMYWYQQKSSQAPKLLFHYYDKDFNNEADTPDNFQSRRPNTSFCFLDIRSPGLGDTAMYLCATSRDRGTGGEVTQYFGPGTRLLVL.